A single sample is the source of the 28 T cell receptor beta chains below, sequenced in a study of monozygotic twins with inflammatory bowel disease. TCRdb re-analyzed the 5' RACE reads; it lists each CDR3 protein once, without DNA. Its table records approximately 340,000 distinct CDR3 sequences. The sequencing sample was made of blood. These receptors were taken from a human donor with ulcerative colitis or Crohn's disease, or a healthy co-twin of an affected twin (not recorded which).

The gene calls are TRBV5-1 and TRBJ1-1. CDR3 size: 12 residues. The germline gives CDR1 SGHRS, CDR2 YFSETQ. Here the CDR3 reads CASSLGATEAFF.

The gene calls are TRBV30 and TRBJ2-3; TCRdb's D call of TRBD1 is untestable without DNA. The length of the CDR3 is 14 residues. The germline gives CDR1 GTSNPN, CDR2 SVGIG (reference sequence). CDR3 sequence reads: CAWSWDREADTQYF.

This chain connects TRBV12-3 or TRBV12-4 to TRBJ2-3. The CDR3 totals 14 residues. The CDR3 loop reads CASSLWLGTDTQYF.

This chain joins TRBV11-2 and TRBJ2-5; no DNA is available, so the TRBD2 call from TCRdb remains unchecked. CDR3 length equals 21 residues. Per the germline V gene, CDR1 is SGHAT and CDR2 is FQNNGV. The CDR3 is CASSWSRFIGTSGRERETQYF.

The chain recombines TRBV9 with TRBJ1-6. CDR1 is SGDLS and CDR2 is YYNGEE in the germline V gene. This CDR3 has 15 residues. CDR3 loop: CASSSEGNSGSPLHF.

This chain connects TRBV5-5 to TRBJ2-1; with no DNA, the TCRdb D assignment of TRBD1 cannot be verified. The CDR3 totals 14 residues. The V gene's germline CDR1 is SGHKS and CDR2 YYEKEE (reference sequence). The CDR3 sequence is CASSGTGNYNEQFF.

V and J are TRBV20-1 and TRBJ1-1. From germline, CDR1 is DFQATT and CDR2 SNEGSKA (reference sequence). The CDR3 extends over 15 amino acids. The chain's CDR3 is CSATETLRLNTEAFF.

CDR3 in amino acids: CASSLVRQWATRGTGELFF. This chain connects TRBV12-3 or TRBV12-4 to TRBJ2-2; TCRdb outputs TRBD2, but without DNA this stays unchecked. CDR3 size: 19 residues.

This chain uses TRBV9 with TRBJ2-3; the D call from TCRdb, TRBD2, cannot be confirmed without DNA. This CDR3 contains 15 residues. CDR1 is SGDLS, CDR2 YYNGEE, per germline. CDR3: CASSPRGSGTDTQYF.

The V call is TRBV4-3, the J call TRBJ2-1; TCRdb's D call, TRBD1, is unchecked because there is no DNA. The germline V gene encodes CDR1 LGHNA and CDR2 YSLEER. There are 14 residues in the CDR3. The CDR3 sequence: CASSPDWGHNEQFF.

The J gene is TRBJ2-7, the V gene TRBV20-1; the D call of TRBD2 rests on TCRdb alone, since no DNA is present to check it. This CDR3 is built from 15 residues. CDR1 and CDR2 (germline): DFQATT, SNEGSKA (reference sequence). The CDR3 sequence is CSARVGTSLEEGQYF.

The J gene is TRBJ2-7, the V gene TRBV7-9; TCRdb's D gene call, TRBD1, goes unchecked for lack of DNA. This CDR3 is built from 13 residues. Germline CDR1 reads SEHNR; CDR2 reads FQNEAQ (reference sequence). The CDR3 region is CASTQDRGLEQYF.

The chain is built from TRBV7-2 and TRBJ2-7; no DNA is available, so the TRBD1 call from TCRdb remains unchecked. The CDR3 has 15 amino acids. Looked up from germline, CDR1 is SGHTA and CDR2 is FQGNSA. This CDR3 is CASSLGGQGAYEQYF.

This rearrangement joins TRBV27 to TRBJ1-2; TCRdb indicates TRBD1, and absent DNA this call remains unverified. In germline, CDR1 is MNHEY, CDR2 SMNVEV (reference sequence). This CDR3 contains 13 residues. The CDR3 sequence: CASRPSGAYGYTF.

The V gene is TRBV20-1, the J gene TRBJ2-3. The CDR3 has 13 residues. Per the germline V gene, CDR1 is DFQATT and CDR2 is SNEGSKA (reference sequence). The CDR3 loop reads CSARKGSTDTQYF.

The chain carries TRBV6-5 and TRBJ2-3; TCRdb's D call, TRBD2, is unchecked because there is no DNA. Germline CDR1 MNHEY, CDR2 SVGAGI. The CDR3 spans 17 residues. CDR3 loop: CASSYLSGGPLRDTQYF.

The rearrangement joins TRBV20-1 to TRBJ1-5; TCRdb returns TRBD1, unconfirmable since there is no DNA. The V gene's germline CDR1 is DFQATT and CDR2 SNEGSKA (reference sequence). This CDR3 is 14 amino acids long. CDR3 sequence reads: CSAIEWGQGQPQHF.

The chain carries TRBV29-1 and TRBJ2-7; TCRdb indicates TRBD1, and absent DNA this call remains unverified. The CDR3 loop spans 14 amino acids. Germline V gene lookup returns CDR1 SQVTM and CDR2 ANQGSEA. The CDR3 reads CSVAARVATYEQYF.

The chain combines TRBV25-1 with TRBJ2-2; TCRdb names TRBD1, which stays unverified in the absence of DNA. The germline V gene encodes CDR1 MGHDK and CDR2 SYGVNS. The CDR3 runs 17 residues. The chain's CDR3 is CASSGNLRTGNTGELFF.

This chain connects TRBV5-1 to TRBJ1-2; TCRdb's D call of TRBD1 is untestable without DNA. Germline V gene data show CDR1 as SGHRS and CDR2 as YFSETQ. The CDR3 sequence is 15 residues long. The CDR3 protein is CASSSIATGGDGYTF.

This chain joins TRBV19 and TRBJ2-2; TCRdb's assignment of TRBD2 cannot be checked, as there is no DNA. The CDR3 runs 18 residues. The germline CDR1 and CDR2 sequences are LNHDA and SQIVND (reference sequence). The CDR3 region is CASSIEGLAGVFSGELFF.

This chain uses TRBV7-2 with TRBJ1-5; lacking DNA, the TRBD1 call made by TCRdb goes unchecked. The length of the CDR3 is 15 residues. The V gene's germline CDR1 is SGHTA and CDR2 FQGNSA. The CDR3 loop reads CASSRAGHFNQPQHF.

This rearrangement joins TRBV5-1 to TRBJ2-5. The length of the CDR3 is 16 residues. CDR1 is SGHRS and CDR2 is YFSETQ in the germline V gene. CDR3 region: CASSLGSARPQETQYF.

The V call is TRBV29-1, the J call TRBJ2-5. The germline V gene has CDR1 SQVTM and CDR2 ANQGSEA. The CDR3 is 12 amino acids. This chain's CDR3 is CSVVTYQETQYF.

The chain combines TRBV7-8 with TRBJ2-7; the D gene TCRdb calls, TRBD1, cannot be checked with no DNA. Germline assignment: CDR1 SGHVS and CDR2 FQNEAQ. The CDR3 is made up of 15 amino acids. CDR3 in amino acids: CASMIRGRSSYEQYF.

The chain combines TRBV28 with TRBJ2-2; the TRBD1 assignment by TCRdb is unverifiable without DNA. CDR1 is MDHEN, CDR2 SYDVKM, per germline. CDR3 length: 16 residues. CDR3 sequence: CAAKRPPGSGTGELFF.

V and J are TRBV10-3 and TRBJ2-5; TCRdb proposes TRBD2, but this gene call is untestable without DNA. Germline V gene lookup returns CDR1 ENHRY and CDR2 SYGVKD. This CDR3 region has 13 residues. CDR3 region: CAIRGAGEETQYF.

V gene TRBV12-3 or TRBV12-4 combines with J gene TRBJ2-4; as DNA is missing, the TRBD2 call by TCRdb cannot be tested. There are 18 residues in the CDR3. The CDR3 protein is CASSPGYWTWGFKNIQYF.